These 24 T cell receptor beta chains were all obtained from the same sample, sequenced in a study of T-cell reconstitution after alpha-beta-depleted transplantation in children. A library of TCRbeta sequences, prepared with unique molecular identifiers, was generated. A single record per CDR3 protein comes from TCRdb applying MiXCR to the PCR reads. The repertoire holds 500,000 to 750,000 distinct CDR3 sequences, with 13% as singletons. The sequencing used PBMCs, mostly from graft donor cells, collected 360 days after TCRalphabeta/CD19-depleted stem cell transplant. Receptors originate from a male patient younger than 18 who had a stem cell transplant for acute myeloid leukemia, so the T cells may come from the graft donor.

The chain links TRBV18 to TRBJ2-1; D remains ambiguous. The germline CDR1 and CDR2 sequences are KGHSH and LQKENI. The CDR3 runs 14 residues. V dropped 3 bases and J dropped 4 bases, with 10 bases sitting between them. CDR3 bases: TGTGCCAGCTCACCCTCGACGGCATACAATGAGCAGTTCTTC. Its protein is CASSPSTAYNEQFF.

This clonotype appeared a few times. The chain combines TRBV11-1 with TRBJ2-1; 12 bases are shared with TRBD1. Germline assignment: CDR1 SGHAT and CDR2 FQDESV (reference sequence). The CDR3 is 18 amino acids. Unmatched junction bases numbered 15, after V lost 5 bases and J lost 7 bases. In nucleotides, the CDR3 is TGTGCCAGCAGCCCCGAACTGATCGGGACAGGGGGCATGAATGAGCAGTTCTTC. Protein product: CASSPELIGTGGMNEQFF.

This clonotype appeared a few times. V usage is TRBV21-1 and J usage is TRBJ2-5; the table's D call, TRBD1, has no DNA check behind it. TRBV21-1 is flagged as a pseudogene. The CDR3 is 14 residues long. The CDR3 protein is CASSEGTGGETQYF. DNA of the CDR3: TGTGCCAGCAGCGAGGGGACAGGGGGAGAGACCCAGTACTTC.

This clonotype was seen at least ten times. As DNA, the CDR3 is TGTGCCAGCAGCCCACCTACGGGCGGGAGACGCTATGAGCAGTTCTTC. This sequence encodes CASSPPTGGRRYEQFF. The gene calls are TRBV11-2 and TRBJ2-1; 7 bases line up with TRBD2. J was trimmed by 8 bases and V by 5 bases; bases with no gene match: 15. The CDR3 has 16 residues. Germline V gives CDR1 SGHAT, CDR2 FQNNGV. The entire variable domain, with the rest obtained from reference TRBV11-2 and TRBJ2-1, is as follows: EAGVAQSPRYKIIEKRQSVAFWCNPISGHATLYWYQQILGQGPKLLIQFQNNGVVDDSQLPKDRFSAERLKGVDSTLKIQPAKLEDSAVYLCASSPPTGGRRYEQFFGPGTRLTVL.

This clonotype was counted between two and nine times. The V call is TRBV5-5, the J call TRBJ2-1, with no clear D. This CDR3 comprises 12 residues. CDR1 and CDR2 (germline): SGHKS, YYEKEE (reference sequence). V dropped 0 bases and J dropped 12 bases, with 10 bases sitting between them. CDR3 loop: CASSLVPDGQFF. The DNA for the CDR3 is TGTGCCAGCAGCTTGGTACCAGACGGGCAGTTCTTC.

V gene TRBV28 combines with J gene TRBJ2-2, with 8 bases matching TRBD1. The V gene end was trimmed by 6 bases and the J gene end by 8 bases; junction bases not matched to a gene: 8. This CDR3 contains 14 residues. The germline V gene encodes CDR1 MDHEN and CDR2 SYDVKM. The DNA of the CDR3 is TGTGCCAGCAGCCCAGGGGGCGTTACTGGGGAGCTGTTTTTT. Translated: CASSPGGVTGELFF.

This clonotype was observed at least ten times. V and J are TRBV27 and TRBJ2-7; TRBD1 matches 9 bases. Trimming at V came to 0 bases and at J to 6 bases, leaving 0 bases not matched to a gene. CDR3 length: 13 amino acids. The germline V gene has CDR1 MNHEY and CDR2 SMNVEV (reference sequence). In nucleotides, the CDR3 is TGTGCCAGCAGTTTATCGGACAGGGGCGAGCAGTACTTC. Translated: CASSLSDRGEQYF.

This clonotype was picked up many times. V and J are TRBV3-1 and TRBJ2-2; a possible D gene is TRBD1 (5 bases). The CDR3 extends over 16 amino acids. V was trimmed by 4 bases and J by 0 bases, leaving 12 bases between them. CDR1 is LGHDT and CDR2 is YNNKEL in the germline V gene (reference sequence). This chain's CDR3 is CASSRLVGANTGELFF. The CDR3 DNA reads as TGTGCCAGCAGCCGGTTAGTAGGGGCGAACACCGGGGAGCTGTTTTTT.

The table lists this clonotype with many counts. J is TRBJ2-1 and V is TRBV7-2; TRBD2 matches at 7 bases. From germline, CDR1 is SGHTA and CDR2 FQGNSA. The CDR3 extends over 15 amino acids. The V gene end was trimmed by 2 bases and the J gene end by 0 bases; junction bases not matched to a gene: 1. CDR3 coding DNA: TGTGCCAGCAGCTTACGCGGGAGCTCCTACAATGAGCAGTTCTTC. Translated: CASSLRGSSYNEQFF. Full variable domain (missing parts from reference TRBV7-2 and TRBJ2-1): GAGVSQSPSNKVTEKGKDVELRCDPISGHTALYWYRQSLGQGLEFLIYFQGNSAPDKSGLPSDRFSAERTGGSVSTLTIQRTQQEDSAVYLCASSLRGSSYNEQFFGPGTRLTVL.

This clonotype showed up just a few times. This chain links TRBV6-4 with TRBJ2-1, with TRBD2 identical over 14 bases. The germline V gene has CDR1 MRHNA and CDR2 SNTAGT. CDR3 size: 15 residues. J gave up 5 bases and V 5 bases, and 2 bases lay outside the gene matches. The CDR3 DNA sequence: TGTGCCAGCAGTCGGACTAGCGGGGGGCACAATGAGCAGTTCTTC. Translation gives CASSRTSGGHNEQFF.

This clonotype was picked up a small number of times. The CDR3 DNA is TGCAGTGCTAGAGAGGGGGGGCTAGTCTCCTACGAGCAGTACTTC. This sequence encodes CSAREGGLVSYEQYF. V usage is TRBV20-1 and J usage is TRBJ2-7; D possibly corresponds to TRBD2 (7 bases). The V gene's germline CDR1 is DFQATT and CDR2 SNEGSKA (reference sequence). V was pared by 0 bases and J by 0 bases, with 12 bases between. This CDR3 is built from 15 residues.

This rearrangement joins TRBV7-2 to TRBJ2-1; the match to TRBD2 covers 13 bases. Trimming cost V 5 bases and J 10 bases; bases outside gene matches: 8. This CDR3 is built from 15 residues. The germline V gene has CDR1 SGHTA and CDR2 FQGNSA. CDR3 loop: CASSIRLAGGREQFF. The CDR3 DNA is TGTGCCAGCAGCATCCGACTAGCGGGAGGACGGGAGCAGTTCTTC. The whole variable domain, filled in from reference TRBV7-2 and TRBJ2-1, reads GAGVSQSPSNKVTEKGKDVELRCDPISGHTALYWYRQSLGQGLEFLIYFQGNSAPDKSGLPSDRFSAERTGGSVSTLTIQRTQQEDSAVYLCASSIRLAGGREQFFGPGTRLTVL.

The chain carries TRBV12-3 or TRBV12-4 and TRBJ2-3; 10 nucleotides match TRBD2. Unmatched junction bases numbered 11, after V lost 5 bases and J lost 6 bases. This CDR3 is built from 16 residues. The CDR3 DNA follows: TGTGCCAGCAGTCGGACTAGCGGCTGGTATAGGGATACGCAGTATTTT. Amino acids: CASSRTSGWYRDTQYF.

This clonotype occurred many times. The chain uses TRBV27 and TRBJ2-3; D gene uncertain. Germline V CDR1 and CDR2: MNHEY, SMNVEV (reference sequence). This CDR3 spans 15 amino acids. Trimming took off 6 bases at V and 0 bases at J, with 13 bases between the two ends. CDR3 in DNA: TGTGCCAGCAGAACCGTTGGGGTTAGCACAGATACGCAGTATTTT. Its protein is CASRTVGVSTDTQYF.

The V gene is TRBV24-1, the J gene TRBJ2-1, with D unresolved. Germline V gene data show CDR1 as KGHDR and CDR2 as SFDVKD. V dropped 0 bases and J dropped 8 bases, with 10 bases sitting between them. The CDR3 has 14 amino acids. The CDR3 loop reads CATSDLPGWDEQFF. The CDR3 bases are TGTGCCACCAGTGATTTGCCCGGGTGGGATGAGCAGTTCTTC.

The table lists this clonotype with many counts. The rearrangement uses TRBV6-5 and TRBJ2-7; 7 bases are shared with TRBD1. The CDR3 runs to 16 residues. Trimming cost V 4 bases and J 3 bases; bases outside gene matches: 12. Germline V gene lookup returns CDR1 MNHEY and CDR2 SVGAGI. CDR3: CASSFKGALRVYEQYF. The DNA of the CDR3 is TGTGCCAGCAGTTTCAAGGGGGCCCTACGGGTCTACGAGCAGTACTTC.

This clonotype was observed a handful of times. V is TRBV19 and J is TRBJ2-1; D may be TRBD1 (6 bases). The CDR3 spans 17 residues. CDR1 LNHDA and CDR2 SQIVND come from the germline V gene (reference sequence). Trimming cost V 1 base and J 4 bases, with 17 bases left between them. CDR3 DNA: TGTGCCAGTAGTATAGTCTCTCAGTCGACAGGATACAATGAGCAGTTCTTC. As protein: CASSIVSQSTGYNEQFF.

This clonotype was seen more than once but under ten times. The chain is built from TRBV11-1 and TRBJ2-1; TRBD2 matches at 9 bases. There are 15 residues in the CDR3. From germline, CDR1 is SGHAT and CDR2 FQDESV (reference sequence). V lost 8 bases, J lost 0 bases, and 5 bases stayed unmatched. CDR3 nucleotides: TGTGCCAGCGATGATAGCGGGAGCTCCTACAATGAGCAGTTCTTC. Translation gives CASDDSGSSYNEQFF.

This clonotype was counted at least ten times. The chain combines TRBV4-3 with TRBJ2-1; no firm D call. Germline V CDR1 and CDR2: LGHNA, YSLEER. CDR3 length equals 16 residues. The V end lost 0 bases, the J end lost 1 base, and 10 bases lay between the germline ends. The CDR3 sequence: CASSQDGGGSYNEQFF. CDR3 nucleotides: TGCGCCAGCAGCCAAGACGGCGGTGGATCCTACAATGAGCAGTTCTTC.

The chain carries TRBV12-3 or TRBV12-4 and TRBJ2-1; D perhaps matches TRBD2 (6 bases). V lost 6 bases and J lost 4, with 13 bases in between. The CDR3 covers 14 residues. This CDR3 reads CASSPGEVYNEQFF. CDR3 bases: TGTGCCAGCAGCCCGGGGGAGGTTTACAATGAGCAGTTCTTC.

This chain connects TRBV29-1 to TRBJ1-4; D may be TRBD1 (5 bases). Germline V gene sequence: CDR1 SQVTM, CDR2 ANQGSEA. The CDR3 is made up of 13 amino acids. Trimming cost V 3 bases and J 8 bases, with 13 bases left between them. As DNA, the CDR3 is TGCAGCGTTGAGGCAGGGCGCTTAGAAAAACTGTTTTTT. It is translated as CSVEAGRLEKLFF.

V is TRBV9 and J is TRBJ2-1; TRBD2 might be the D (5 bases). The CDR3 loop spans 15 amino acids. Trimming left V 0 bases short and J 7 bases short, with 14 bases between. Germline-derived CDR1 and CDR2 are SGDLS and YYNGEE. CDR3 bases: TGTGCCAGCAGCGTAGCTACGGTACGAGGGAATGAGCAGTTCTTC. This sequence encodes CASSVATVRGNEQFF.

This clonotype has only a few counts. V usage is TRBV10-3 and J usage is TRBJ2-7; the D gene could be TRBD1 or TRBD2 (5 bases each). Germline values: CDR1 ENHRY, CDR2 SYGVKD. V was trimmed by 5 bases and J by 3 bases, leaving 11 bases between them. This CDR3 is built from 13 residues. DNA for the CDR3: TGTGCCATCAGTACTAGGGACGGCTACGAGCAGTACTTC. Amino acids: CAISTRDGYEQYF.

This clonotype was picked up many times. The rearrangement joins TRBV5-6 to TRBJ2-1; TRBD2 agrees at 8 bases. Trimming at V came to 1 base and at J to 0 bases, leaving 9 bases not matched to a gene. From germline, CDR1 is SGHDT and CDR2 YYEEEE. The CDR3 spans 18 residues. The CDR3 nucleotides are TGTGCCAGCAGCTTGAGGACTAGCCCTAAAAGCTCCTACAATGAGCAGTTCTTC. It specifies CASSLRTSPKSSYNEQFF.